Listed here are 3 T cell receptor beta chains from one sample, sequenced in a study of blood T cell repertoires in COVID-19. Generated by immunoSEQ multiplex PCR, the TCRdb table keeps only in-frame clones and is missing some. The data show roughly 220,000 clones, around 80% seen once. The sequenced material came from peripheral blood. These receptors all stem from a man aged 25 to 40 with active or convalescent COVID-19.

The rearrangement joins TRBV30 to TRBJ2-3, with TRBD2 matching over 7 bases. V gave up 5 bases and J gave up 4 bases; unmatched junction bases: 9. CDR3 length equals 14 residues. Germline lookup yields CDR1 GTSNPN and CDR2 SVGIG (reference sequence). The CDR3 bases are TGTGCCTGGTCTGGTGGCGGGGGAGCAGATACGCAGTATTTT. Translated: CAWSGGGGADTQYF.

This chain links TRBV4-1 with TRBJ1-2, with D unclear. CDR3 length: 15 residues. Germline-derived CDR1 and CDR2 are MGHRA and YSYEKL. The V gene lost 4 bases and the J gene lost 8 bases, with 20 bases spanning the gap. In DNA form, the CDR3 reads TGCGCCAGCAGCCTCCCCATCGGCGATGGAGGGGGCTACACCTTC. Residues: CASSLPIGDGGGYTF.

This chain joins TRBV6-5 and TRBJ1-1; unclear D gene. The V end lost 2 bases, the J end lost 4 bases, and 14 bases lay between the germline ends. The CDR3 extends over 15 amino acids. The germline V gene encodes CDR1 MNHEY and CDR2 SVGAGI. The DNA of the CDR3 is TGTGCCAGCAGTTACCCAGCCCGTAGCGGCACTGAAGCTTTCTTT. Its protein is CASSYPARSGTEAFF.